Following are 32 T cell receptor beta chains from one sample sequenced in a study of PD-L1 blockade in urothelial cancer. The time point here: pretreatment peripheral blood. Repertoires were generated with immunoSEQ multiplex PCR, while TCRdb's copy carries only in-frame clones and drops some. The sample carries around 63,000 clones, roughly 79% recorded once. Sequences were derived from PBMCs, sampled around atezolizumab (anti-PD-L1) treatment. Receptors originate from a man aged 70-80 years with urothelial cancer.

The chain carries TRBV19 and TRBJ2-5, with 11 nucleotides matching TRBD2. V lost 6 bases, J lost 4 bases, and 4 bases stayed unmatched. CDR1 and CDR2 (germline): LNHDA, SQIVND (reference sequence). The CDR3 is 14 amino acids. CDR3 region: CASSPGLAGETQYF. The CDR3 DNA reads TGTGCCAGTAGCCCCGGACTAGCGGGAGAGACCCAGTACTTC.

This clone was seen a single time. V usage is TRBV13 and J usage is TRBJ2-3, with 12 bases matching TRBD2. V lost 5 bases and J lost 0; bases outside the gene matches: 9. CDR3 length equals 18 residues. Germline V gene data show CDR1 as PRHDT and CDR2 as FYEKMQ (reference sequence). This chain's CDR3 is CASSLRTSGDISTDTQYF. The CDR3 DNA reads TGTGCCAGCAGCCTCCGGACTAGCGGGGATATTAGCACAGATACGCAGTATTTT.

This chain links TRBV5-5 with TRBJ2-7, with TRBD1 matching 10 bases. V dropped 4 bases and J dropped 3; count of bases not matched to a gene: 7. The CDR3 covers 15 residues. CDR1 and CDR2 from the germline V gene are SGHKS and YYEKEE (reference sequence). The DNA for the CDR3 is TGTGCCAGCAGCCATTCCGGGACAGGGGTCTACGAGCAGTACTTC. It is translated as CASSHSGTGVYEQYF.

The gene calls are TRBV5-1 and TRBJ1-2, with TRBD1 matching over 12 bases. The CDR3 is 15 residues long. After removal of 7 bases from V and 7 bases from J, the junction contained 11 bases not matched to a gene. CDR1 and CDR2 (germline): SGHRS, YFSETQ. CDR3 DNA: TGCGCCAGCGGAGACGGGACAGGGGGCGAAGGTGGCTACACCTTC. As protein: CASGDGTGGEGGYTF.

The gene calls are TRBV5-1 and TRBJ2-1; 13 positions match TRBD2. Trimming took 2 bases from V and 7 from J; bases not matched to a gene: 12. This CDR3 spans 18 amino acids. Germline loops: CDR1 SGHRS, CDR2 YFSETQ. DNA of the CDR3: TGCGCCAGCAGCTTTACCTCCTCCGGGACTAGCGGGGTAAATGAGCAGTTCTTC. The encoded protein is CASSFTSSGTSGVNEQFF.

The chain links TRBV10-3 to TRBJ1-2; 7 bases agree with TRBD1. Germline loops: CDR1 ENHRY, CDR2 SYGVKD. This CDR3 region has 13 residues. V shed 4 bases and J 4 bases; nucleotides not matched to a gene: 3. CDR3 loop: CAISGNRGYGYTF. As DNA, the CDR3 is TGTGCCATCAGTGGCAACAGGGGCTATGGCTACACCTTC.

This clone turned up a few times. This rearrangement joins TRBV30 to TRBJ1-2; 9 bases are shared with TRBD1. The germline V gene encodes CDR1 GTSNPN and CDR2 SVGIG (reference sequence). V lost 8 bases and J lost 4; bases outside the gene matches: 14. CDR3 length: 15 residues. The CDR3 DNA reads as TGTGCCGGCGTAAGAAGGGACAGGGAATCCTATGGCTACACCTTC. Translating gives CAGVRRDRESYGYTF.

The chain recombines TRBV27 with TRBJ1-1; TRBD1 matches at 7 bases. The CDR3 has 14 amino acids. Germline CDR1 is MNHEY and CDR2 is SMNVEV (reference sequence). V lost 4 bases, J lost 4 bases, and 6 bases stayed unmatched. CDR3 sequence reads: CASSSMTGITEAFF. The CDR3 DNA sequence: TGTGCCAGCAGTTCCATGACAGGGATCACTGAAGCTTTCTTT.

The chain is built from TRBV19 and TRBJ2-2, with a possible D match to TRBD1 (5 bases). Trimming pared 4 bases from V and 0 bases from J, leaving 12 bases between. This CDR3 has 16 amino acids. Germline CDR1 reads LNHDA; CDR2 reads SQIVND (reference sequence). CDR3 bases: TGTGCCAGTAGTAGAACCTCGACAGCGAACACCGGGGAGCTGTTTTTT. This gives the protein CASSRTSTANTGELFF. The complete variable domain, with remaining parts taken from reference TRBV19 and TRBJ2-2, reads DGGITQSPKYLFRKEGQNVTLSCEQNLNHDAMYWYRQDPGQGLRLIYYSQIVNDFQKGDIAEGYSVSREKKESFPLTVTSAQKNPTAFYLCASSRTSTANTGELFFGEGSRLTVL.

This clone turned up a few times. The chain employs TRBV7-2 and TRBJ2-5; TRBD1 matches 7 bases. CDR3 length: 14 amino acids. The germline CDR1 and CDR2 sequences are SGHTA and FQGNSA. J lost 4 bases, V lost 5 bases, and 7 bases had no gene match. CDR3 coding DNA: TGTGCCAGCAGCCCAACAGGGGAGTTAGAGACCCAGTACTTC. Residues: CASSPTGELETQYF.

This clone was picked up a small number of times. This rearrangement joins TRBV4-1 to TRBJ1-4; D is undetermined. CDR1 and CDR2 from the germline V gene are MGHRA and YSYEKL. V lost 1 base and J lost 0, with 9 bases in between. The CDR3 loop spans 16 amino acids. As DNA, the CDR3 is TGCGCCAGCAGCCAAGTTCAGTCCGCAACTAATGAAAAACTGTTTTTT. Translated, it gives CASSQVQSATNEKLFF.

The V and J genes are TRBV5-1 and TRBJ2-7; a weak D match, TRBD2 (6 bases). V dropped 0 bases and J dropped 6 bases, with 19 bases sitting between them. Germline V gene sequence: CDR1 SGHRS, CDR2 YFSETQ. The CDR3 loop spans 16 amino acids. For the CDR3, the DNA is TGCGCCAGCAGCTTGGCGGGGGTGACCCTCCTTTCCGAGCAGTACTTC. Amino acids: CASSLAGVTLLSEQYF.

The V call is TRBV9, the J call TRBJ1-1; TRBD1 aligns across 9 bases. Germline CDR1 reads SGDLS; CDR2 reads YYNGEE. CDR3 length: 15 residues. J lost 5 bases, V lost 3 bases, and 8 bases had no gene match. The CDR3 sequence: CASSGRQGERTEAFF. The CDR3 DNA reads TGTGCCAGCAGCGGGAGACAGGGGGAGCGGACTGAAGCTTTCTTT.

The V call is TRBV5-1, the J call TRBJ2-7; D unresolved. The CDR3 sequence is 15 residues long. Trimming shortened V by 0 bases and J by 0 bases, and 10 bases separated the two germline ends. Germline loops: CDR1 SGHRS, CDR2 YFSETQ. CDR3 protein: CASSLVAETSYEQYF. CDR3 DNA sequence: TGCGCCAGCAGCTTGGTAGCAGAAACCTCCTACGAGCAGTACTTC. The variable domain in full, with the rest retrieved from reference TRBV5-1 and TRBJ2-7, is KAGVTQTPRYLIKTRGQQVTLSCSPISGHRSVSWYQQTPGQGLQFLFEYFSETQRNKGNFPGRFSGRQFSNSRSEMNVSTLELGDSALYLCASSLVAETSYEQYFGPGTRLTVT.

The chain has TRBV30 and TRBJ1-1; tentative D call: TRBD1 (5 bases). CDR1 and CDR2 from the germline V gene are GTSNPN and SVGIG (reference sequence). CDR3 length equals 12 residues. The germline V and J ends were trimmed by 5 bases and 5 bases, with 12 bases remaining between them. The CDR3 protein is CAWSREETEAFF. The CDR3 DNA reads TGTGCCTGGTCCAGGGAAGAGACTGAAGCTTTCTTT.

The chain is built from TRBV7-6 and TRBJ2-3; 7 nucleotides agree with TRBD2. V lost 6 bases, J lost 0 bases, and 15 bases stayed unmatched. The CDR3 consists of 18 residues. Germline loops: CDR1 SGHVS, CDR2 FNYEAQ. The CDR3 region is CASRPGGTVIPSTDTQYF. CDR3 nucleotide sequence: TGTGCCAGCAGGCCCGGGGGGACCGTGATCCCTAGCACAGATACGCAGTATTTT.

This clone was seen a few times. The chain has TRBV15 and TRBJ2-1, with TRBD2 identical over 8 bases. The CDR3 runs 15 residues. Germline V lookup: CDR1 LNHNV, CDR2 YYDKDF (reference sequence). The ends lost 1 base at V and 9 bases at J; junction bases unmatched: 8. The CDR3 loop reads CATSRGAGVGGEQFF. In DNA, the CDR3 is TGTGCCACCAGCAGAGGAGCGGGAGTGGGGGGTGAGCAGTTCTTC. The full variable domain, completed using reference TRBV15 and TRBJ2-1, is DAMVIQNPRYQVTQFGKPVTLSCSQTLNHNVMYWYQQKSSQAPKLLFHYYDKDFNNEADTPDNFQSRRPNTSFCFLDIRSPGLGDTAMYLCATSRGAGVGGEQFFGPGTRLTVL.

The CDR3 coding sequence is TGTGCCAGCAGTTTCGCGGGACTAGCAAGGTATACGCAGTATTTT. It codes for CASSFAGLARYTQYF. The V and J genes are TRBV6-5 and TRBJ2-3, with 9 bases identical to TRBD2. The CDR3 extends over 15 amino acids. Trimming removed 4 bases from V and 7 bases from J; junction bases left unmatched: 9. Germline V CDR1 and CDR2: MNHEY, SVGAGI.

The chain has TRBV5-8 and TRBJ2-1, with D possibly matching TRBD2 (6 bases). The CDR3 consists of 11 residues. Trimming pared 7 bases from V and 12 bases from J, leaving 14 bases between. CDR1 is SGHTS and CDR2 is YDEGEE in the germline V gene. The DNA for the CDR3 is TGTGCCAGCGGCGCTGGGCGGGGGCAGTTCTTC. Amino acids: CASGAGRGQFF.

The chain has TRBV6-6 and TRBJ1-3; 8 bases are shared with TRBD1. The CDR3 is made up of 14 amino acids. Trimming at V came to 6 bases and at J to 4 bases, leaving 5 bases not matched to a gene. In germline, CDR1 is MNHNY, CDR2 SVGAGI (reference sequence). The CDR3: CASSTAGGGNTIYF. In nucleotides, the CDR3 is TGTGCCAGCAGCACGGCAGGGGGCGGAAACACCATATATTTT.

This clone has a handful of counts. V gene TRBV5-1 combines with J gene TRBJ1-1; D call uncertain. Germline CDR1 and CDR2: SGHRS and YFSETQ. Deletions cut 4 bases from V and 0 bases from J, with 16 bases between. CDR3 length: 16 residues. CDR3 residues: CASSPGSYRVNTEAFF. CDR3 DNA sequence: TGCGCCAGCAGCCCGGGGAGTTACAGAGTGAACACTGAAGCTTTCTTT.

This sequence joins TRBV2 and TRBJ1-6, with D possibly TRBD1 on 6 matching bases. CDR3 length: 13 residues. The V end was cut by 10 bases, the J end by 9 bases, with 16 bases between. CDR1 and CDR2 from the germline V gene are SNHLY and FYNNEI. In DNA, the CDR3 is TGTGCCACCTCACTCACAGGGAGTTCACCCCTCCACTTT. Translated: CATSLTGSSPLHF.

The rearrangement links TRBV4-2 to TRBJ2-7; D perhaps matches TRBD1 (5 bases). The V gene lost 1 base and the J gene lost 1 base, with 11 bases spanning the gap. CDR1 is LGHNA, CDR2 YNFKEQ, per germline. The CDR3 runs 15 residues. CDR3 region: CASSQGADSSYEQYF. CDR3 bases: TGTGCCAGCAGCCAAGGGGCCGACAGTTCCTACGAGCAGTACTTC.

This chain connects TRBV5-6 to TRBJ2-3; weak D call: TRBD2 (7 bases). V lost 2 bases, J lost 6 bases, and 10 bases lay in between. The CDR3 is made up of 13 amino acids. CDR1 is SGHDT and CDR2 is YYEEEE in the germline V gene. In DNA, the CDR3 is TGTGCCAGCAGCTTCGGGGGGCGGGATACGCAGTATTTT. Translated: CASSFGGRDTQYF.

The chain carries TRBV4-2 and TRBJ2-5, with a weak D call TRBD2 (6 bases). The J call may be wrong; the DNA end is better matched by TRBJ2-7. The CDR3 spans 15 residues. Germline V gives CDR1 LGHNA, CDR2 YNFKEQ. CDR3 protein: CASSQGGSGSYEQYF. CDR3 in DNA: TGTGCCAGCAGCCAGGGAGGTAGCGGCTCCTACGAGCAGTACTTC.

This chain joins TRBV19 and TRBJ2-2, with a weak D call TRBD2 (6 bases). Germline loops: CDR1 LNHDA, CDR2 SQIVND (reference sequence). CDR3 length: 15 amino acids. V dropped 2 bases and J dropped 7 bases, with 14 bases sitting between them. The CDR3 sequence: CASSIRLDGGGELFF. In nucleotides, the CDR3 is TGTGCCAGTAGTATAAGACTAGATGGTGGCGGGGAGCTGTTTTTT.

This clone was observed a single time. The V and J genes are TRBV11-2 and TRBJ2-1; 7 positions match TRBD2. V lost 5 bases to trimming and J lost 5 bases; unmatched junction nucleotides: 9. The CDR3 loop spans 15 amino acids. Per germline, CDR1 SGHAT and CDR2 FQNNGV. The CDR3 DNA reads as TGTGCCAGCAGCCCTCTGGCGGGGGAAAACAATGAGCAGTTCTTC. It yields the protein CASSPLAGENNEQFF.

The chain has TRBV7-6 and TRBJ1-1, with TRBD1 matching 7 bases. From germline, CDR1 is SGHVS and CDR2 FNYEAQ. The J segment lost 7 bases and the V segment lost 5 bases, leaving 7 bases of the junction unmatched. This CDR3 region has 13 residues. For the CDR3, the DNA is TGTGCCAGCAGCCCTGGGACAGCGAGTGAAGCTTTCTTT. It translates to CASSPGTASEAFF. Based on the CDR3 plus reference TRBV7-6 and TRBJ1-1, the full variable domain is GAGVSQSPRYKVTKRGQDVALRCDPISGHVSLYWYRQALGQGPEFLTYFNYEAQQDKSGLPNDRFSAERPEGSISTLTIQRTEQRDSAMYRCASSPGTASEAFFGQGTRLTVV.

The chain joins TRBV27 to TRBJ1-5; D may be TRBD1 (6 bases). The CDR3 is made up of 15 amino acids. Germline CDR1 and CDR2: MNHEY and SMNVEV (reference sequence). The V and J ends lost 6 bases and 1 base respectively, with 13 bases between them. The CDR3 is CASRSDRRSNQPQHF. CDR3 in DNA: TGTGCCAGCAGATCCGACAGGAGGAGCAATCAGCCCCAGCATTTT.

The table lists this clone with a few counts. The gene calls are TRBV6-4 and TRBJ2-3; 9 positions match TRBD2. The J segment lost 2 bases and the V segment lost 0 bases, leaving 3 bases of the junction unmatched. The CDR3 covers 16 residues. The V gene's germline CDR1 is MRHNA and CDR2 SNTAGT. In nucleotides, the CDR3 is TGTGCCAGCAGTGACTCGCGCGGGGGGGCCACAGATACGCAGTATTTT. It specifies CASSDSRGGATDTQYF.

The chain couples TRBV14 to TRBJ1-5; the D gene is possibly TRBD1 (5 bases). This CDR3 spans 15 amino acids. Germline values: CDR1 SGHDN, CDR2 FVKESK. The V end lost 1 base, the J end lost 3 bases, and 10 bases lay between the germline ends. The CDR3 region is CASSQGGGLNQPQHF. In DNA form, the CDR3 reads TGTGCCAGCAGCCAAGGGGGCGGTCTCAATCAGCCCCAGCATTTT.

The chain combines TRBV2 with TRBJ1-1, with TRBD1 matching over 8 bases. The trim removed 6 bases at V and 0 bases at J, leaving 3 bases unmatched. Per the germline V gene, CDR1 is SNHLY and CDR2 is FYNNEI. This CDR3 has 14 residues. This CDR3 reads CASSLGQVNTEAFF. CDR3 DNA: TGTGCCAGCAGCTTGGGACAGGTGAACACTGAAGCTTTCTTT.